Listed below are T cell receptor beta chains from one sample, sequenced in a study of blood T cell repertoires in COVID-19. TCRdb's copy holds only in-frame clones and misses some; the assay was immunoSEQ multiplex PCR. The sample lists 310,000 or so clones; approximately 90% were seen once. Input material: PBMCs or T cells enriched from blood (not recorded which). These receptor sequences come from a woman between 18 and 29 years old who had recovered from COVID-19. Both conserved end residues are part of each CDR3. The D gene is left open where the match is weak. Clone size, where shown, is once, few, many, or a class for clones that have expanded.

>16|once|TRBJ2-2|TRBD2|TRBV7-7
CASSYTSGRDTGELFF
TGTGCCAGCAGCTATACTAGCGGGAGAGACACCGGGGAGCTGTTTTTT
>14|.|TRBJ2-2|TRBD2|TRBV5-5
CASSFRLAPGELFF
TGTGCCAGCAGCTTCCGACTAGCGCCCGGGGAGCTGTTTTTT
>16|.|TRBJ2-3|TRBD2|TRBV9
CASSVSLAGSTDTQYF
TGTGCCAGCAGCGTGTCCCTAGCGGGAAGCACAGATACGCAGTATTTT
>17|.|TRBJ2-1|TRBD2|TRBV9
CASSARRGGLSYNEQFF
TGTGCCAGCAGCGCAAGACGGGGGGGCCTGTCCTACAATGAGCAGTTCTTC
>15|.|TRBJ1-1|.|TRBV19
CASSTDSHPVTEAFF
TGTGCCAGTAGTACGGACAGCCACCCGGTCACTGAAGCTTTCTTT
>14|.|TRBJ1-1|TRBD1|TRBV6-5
CASSKQQQGAEAFF
TGTGCCAGCAGTAAACAACAACAGGGGGCTGAAGCTTTCTTT
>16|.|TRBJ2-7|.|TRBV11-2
CASTPGARRAAYEQYF
TGTGCCAGCACCCCTGGGGCGCGCCGAGCCGCCTACGAGCAGTACTTC
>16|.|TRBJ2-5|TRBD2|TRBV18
CASSPPASGGGETQYF
TGTGCCAGCTCACCACCGGCCAGCGGGGGTGGGGAGACCCAGTACTTC
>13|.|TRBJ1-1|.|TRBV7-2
CASSEGYDTEAFF
TGTGCCAGCAGCGAGGGATACGACACTGAAGCTTTCTTT
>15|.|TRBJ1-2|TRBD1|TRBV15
CATSRDGQGQDGYTF
TGTGCCACCAGCAGAGATGGACAGGGTCAGGATGGCTACACCTTC
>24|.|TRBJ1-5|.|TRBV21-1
CASSKGPPRGQGLPGLYSNQPQHF
TGTGCCAGCAGCAAAGGGCCCCCCCGGGGACAGGGCCTCCCTGGGCTTTATAGCAATCAGCCCCAGCATTTT
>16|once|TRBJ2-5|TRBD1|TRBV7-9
CASSLGSPTGAETQYF
TGTGCCAGCAGCTTGGGCTCACCTACAGGGGCCGAGACCCAGTACTTC
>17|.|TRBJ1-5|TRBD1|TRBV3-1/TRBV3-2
CASSQAERDRHNQPQHF
TGTGCCAGCAGCCAAGCCGAACGGGACAGACATAATCAGCCCCAGCATTTT
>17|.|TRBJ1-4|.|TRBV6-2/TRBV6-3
CASSYGGAGTDNEKLFF
TGTGCCAGCAGTTACGGGGGGGCCGGGACGGATAATGAAAAACTGTTTTTT